This T cell receptor beta chain was retrieved from a study of CD4 T cells in relation to SARS-CoV-2 and coronaviruses. Trimming cost V 5 bases and J 10 bases, with 16 bases left between them. The CDR3 is 13 residues long. The V gene's germline CDR1 is LNHDA and CDR2 SQIVND (reference sequence). Study-wide points: SARS-CoV-2-driven expansion was significantly weaker in crossreactive than monoreactive clones. Pre-pandemic and post-infection samples never came from the same donor.

Assay: immunoSEQ multiplex PCR; the TCRdb copy retains only in-frame clones and omits some. This table holds about 17,000 clones, over 70% found once. Notes on this clone: Its antigen is currently unknown.

Before the COVID-19 pandemic, during about 2011-2019, CD4+ T cells were taken from unexposed donors. Isolation of CD4+ T cells took place after around eleven days in culture. On days 3 and 7, cultures got half fresh IL-2 medium. The clonotype comes from a human donor in good health. Input material: CD4+ T cells from PBMCs, cultured in vitro. The chain recombines TRBV19 with TRBJ2-3, with D hard to call. The CDR3 DNA reads as TGTGCCAGTAGTGATTCGTGGTCTGATGCGCAGTATTTT. Translating it yields CASSDSWSDAQYF.